These 14 T cell receptor beta chains were all obtained from the same sample, sequenced in a study of Graves' ophthalmopathy and Graves' hyperthyroidism (dated 2018 in TCRdb). The instrument given in TCRdb is Illumina HiSeq 2000. TCR beta CDR3 regions were amplified from RNA transcripts for repertoire sequencing. HTBI primers and the Qiagen OneStep RT-PCR kit were used in a first-round RT-PCR, which was followed by a second-round multiplex PCR, size selection and purification. In-frame beta chains were kept once TCRdb had trimmed the public reads at Q25 with fastp and called clones with MiXCR. Identical CDR3 protein sequences are pooled into one entry, listed with their most common genes and DNA. The sample table records more than 300,000 distinct CDR3 sequences; roughly a sixth of these occur just once. 2% to 2.5% of the sample comes from the top ten. What was sequenced was peripheral blood. The receptors shown here come from an adult woman with stable Graves' hyperthyroidism.

This clonotype came up a few times. The rearrangement links TRBV4-1 to TRBJ2-7, with 12 bases that match TRBD2. CDR3 length: 17 residues. The germline V gene encodes CDR1 MGHRA and CDR2 YSYEKL. V trimming: 6 bases; J trimming: 0 bases; junction bases outside the gene matches: 9. The CDR3 loop reads CASSYMGLAGNSYEQYF. Here the CDR3 DNA reads TGCGCCAGCAGTTACATGGGACTAGCGGGTAACTCCTACGAGCAGTACTTC.

This clonotype was observed many times. V gene TRBV9 combines with J gene TRBJ1-1, with D possibly matching TRBD1 (6 bases). Deletions cut 3 bases from V and 8 bases from J, with 20 bases between. CDR3 size: 15 residues. Germline lookup yields CDR1 SGDLS and CDR2 YYNGEE. The CDR3 protein is CASSAYHGGATEAFF. The CDR3 DNA reads as TGTGCCAGCAGCGCCTACCATGGGGGGGCAACGGAAGCTTTCTTT.

The chain links TRBV18 to TRBJ1-1; no definite D call. Germline V gene lookup returns CDR1 KGHSH and CDR2 LQKENI. Trimming removed 2 bases from V and 0 bases from J, with 10 bases in between. CDR3 length: 15 residues. DNA of the CDR3: TGTGCCAGCTCACCAGGCCAGGCTATGAACACTGAAGCTTTCTTT. Its translation: CASSPGQAMNTEAFF.

This clonotype was observed a single time. A read error may account for a junction end that differs from germline. The chain carries TRBV6-1 and TRBJ2-5; D call uncertain. Germline lookup yields CDR1 MNHNS and CDR2 SASEGT. This CDR3 region has 14 residues. The CDR3 region has the DNA TGTGCCAGCAGCTGGGTCGTAAACCAACAGACCCAGTACTTC. It yields the protein CASSWVVNQQTQYF.

This clonotype was recorded many times. CDR3: CASSPPFARGGNSPLHF. CDR3 nucleotides: TGTGCCAGCTCACCACCGTTTGCCAGGGGAGGAAATTCACCCCTCCACTTT. The rearrangement joins TRBV18 to TRBJ1-6; tentative D call: TRBD1 (6 bases). The germline gives CDR1 KGHSH, CDR2 LQKENI. The V and J ends lost 0 bases and 7 bases respectively, with 16 bases between them. The CDR3 sequence is 17 residues long.

The genes are TRBV6-1 and TRBJ1-2, with a possible D match to TRBD1 (6 bases). Germline loops: CDR1 MNHNS, CDR2 SASEGT. The V and J ends lost 3 bases and 8 bases respectively, with 13 bases between them. The CDR3 is 13 residues long. In DNA, the CDR3 is TGTGCCAGCAGTGATAACGGACAGATCGGCTACACCTTC. Translated, it gives CASSDNGQIGYTF.

There are many counts of this clonotype. J is TRBJ2-5 and V is TRBV5-1, with a possible D match to TRBD2 (5 bases). The ends were cut back, 5 bases at V and 3 bases at J, with 14 bases in the middle. Germline loops: CDR1 SGHRS, CDR2 YFSETQ. The CDR3 totals 14 residues. In DNA, the CDR3 is TGCGCCAGCAGATACACTAGTTCGGAAGAGACCCAGTACTTC. Amino acids: CASRYTSSEETQYF.

This clonotype was recorded at least ten times. The chain combines TRBV12-3 or TRBV12-4 with TRBJ1-5; D not certain. Trimming shortened V by 3 bases and J by 5 bases, and 8 bases separated the two germline ends. The CDR3 covers 13 residues. Here the CDR3 DNA reads TGTGCCAGCAGTTTGAATAATCATCAGCCCCAGCATTTT. Encoded protein: CASSLNNHQPQHF.

CDR3 protein: CASSQGTRGASYEQYF. The CDR3 region has the DNA TGTGCCAGCAGCCAAGGGACGCGGGGGGCCTCCTACGAGCAGTACTTC. The V call is TRBV4-2, the J call TRBJ2-7; TRBD2 agrees at 8 bases. This CDR3 region has 16 residues. Germline CDR1 LGHNA, CDR2 YNFKEQ. Trimming removed 1 base from V and 0 bases from J; junction bases left unmatched: 5.

This clonotype was seen many times. This chain links TRBV7-8 with TRBJ2-7; D gene ambiguous. The germline V and J ends were trimmed by 3 bases and 6 bases, with 6 bases remaining between them. The length of the CDR3 is 11 residues. Germline CDR1 SGHVS, CDR2 FQNEAQ. The CDR3: CASSFLGEQYF. The CDR3 DNA sequence: TGTGCCAGCAGCTTTCTCGGCGAGCAGTACTTC.

This clonotype was observed a few times. Mismatch with germline at one junction end may stem from a read error. V is TRBV10-3 and J is TRBJ2-7; the D gene is possibly TRBD2 (5 bases). The CDR3 contains 14 residues. Germline V gene data show CDR1 as ENHRY and CDR2 as SYGVKD. CDR3 sequence reads: CAISAAVATYDQYF. CDR3 sequence (DNA): TGTGCCATCAGTGCAGCGGTAGCCACCTACGATCAGTACTTC.

This rearrangement joins TRBV12-3 or TRBV12-4 to TRBJ1-3; D uncertain. CDR3 length: 15 amino acids. Trimming shortened V by 5 bases and J by 0 bases, and 11 bases separated the two germline ends. Here the CDR3 reads CASSRYRFSGNTIYF. As DNA, the CDR3 is TGTGCCAGCAGTCGGTACCGATTCTCTGGAAACACCATATATTTT.

This clonotype was seen many times. As DNA, the CDR3 is TGTGCCACCAGTGATGTCGGGACAGGGGGTATCTACGAGCAGTACTTC. It encodes CATSDVGTGGIYEQYF. The genes are TRBV24-1 and TRBJ2-7, with TRBD1 matching 11 bases. The CDR3 contains 16 residues. J lost 3 bases, V lost 3 bases, and 6 bases had no gene match. CDR1 is KGHDR and CDR2 is SFDVKD in the germline V gene.

This clonotype has ten or more counts. The chain joins TRBV20-1 to TRBJ2-7; D gene ambiguous. Germline loops: CDR1 DFQATT, CDR2 SNEGSKA (reference sequence). V dropped 3 bases and J dropped 3 bases, with 12 bases sitting between them. This CDR3 comprises 13 residues. The DNA for the CDR3 is TGCAGTGCTAGGGATTCCGTGGGCTACGAGCAGTACTTC. Translating gives CSARDSVGYEQYF.